A single sample is the source of the 18 T cell receptor beta chains below, sequenced in a study of OX40 agonist ivuxolimab in advanced cancers. Assay: immunoSEQ multiplex PCR; the TCRdb copy retains only in-frame clones and omits some. The sample has about 35,000 clones; about three quarters are singletons. The specimen was CD4+ or CD8+ T cells sorted from blood, collected in a trial of the OX40 agonist ivuxolimab. Source of these receptors: an adult with an advanced solid tumor such as melanoma, head and neck, liver or kidney cancer.

This clone was recorded only once. The CDR3 coding sequence is TGCGCCAGCAGCCCCGAGGGGCAGGTTACTGGCTACACCTTC. Protein product: CASSPEGQVTGYTF. V usage is TRBV4-3 and J usage is TRBJ1-2; D perhaps matches TRBD1 (5 bases). The germline V and J ends were trimmed by 4 bases and 7 bases, with 16 bases remaining between them. This CDR3 region has 14 residues. Looked up from germline, CDR1 is LGHNA and CDR2 is YSLEER.

The chain couples TRBV10-3 to TRBJ2-5, with D possibly TRBD1 on 6 matching bases. The CDR3 totals 13 residues. V was clipped by 3 bases and J by 3 bases, with 8 bases between them. Germline loops: CDR1 ENHRY, CDR2 SYGVKD. The CDR3 DNA follows: TGTGCCATCAGTGAATACAGGGAAGAGACCCAGTACTTC. Residues: CAISEYREETQYF.

This rearrangement joins TRBV14 to TRBJ1-6; the D is unclear. The germline CDR1 and CDR2 sequences are SGHDN and FVKESK. Trimming shortened V by 5 bases and J by 6 bases, and 8 bases separated the two germline ends. This CDR3 comprises 13 residues. CDR3 sequence: CASSVEVNSPLHF. The CDR3 nucleotides read TGTGCCAGCAGCGTAGAGGTTAATTCACCCCTCCACTTT.

This clone was seen a handful of times. The chain has TRBV5-4 and TRBJ2-7; 12 positions agree with TRBD2. The CDR3 extends over 16 amino acids. Unmatched junction bases numbered 5, after V lost 2 bases and J lost 2 bases. Germline CDR1 reads SGHNT; CDR2 reads YYREEE (reference sequence). This CDR3 reads CASSFLAGGLAYEQYF. CDR3 coding DNA: TGTGCCAGCAGCTTTCTAGCGGGGGGGTTAGCCTACGAGCAGTACTTC.

The chain is built from TRBV11-2 and TRBJ2-5, with 10 bases lining up with TRBD2. The CDR3 consists of 17 residues. Looked up from germline, CDR1 is SGHAT and CDR2 is FQNNGV. After removal of 5 bases from V and 5 bases from J, the junction contained 14 bases not matched to a gene. CDR3 region: CASSPAASGGRGETQYF. The CDR3 DNA reads as TGTGCCAGCAGCCCTGCCGCTAGCGGGGGCCGCGGGGAGACCCAGTACTTC.

The J gene is TRBJ1-2, the V gene TRBV5-6; no definite D call. V was trimmed by 3 bases and J by 0 bases, leaving 6 bases between them. CDR3 length: 13 residues. CDR1 is SGHDT, CDR2 YYEEEE, per germline. As DNA, the CDR3 is TGTGCCAGCAGCTATAGAGCTAACTATGGCTACACCTTC. Protein: CASSYRANYGYTF.

In this sample, this clone turned up once. The genes are TRBV10-3 and TRBJ1-3; 7 positions agree with TRBD1. The CDR3 has 16 amino acids. V shed 7 bases, J shed 0 bases, and the junction held 9 bases outside the gene matches. From germline, CDR1 is ENHRY and CDR2 SYGVKD. The CDR3 DNA follows: TGTGCCATCAAGGCGACAGGGACTCTCTCTGGAAACACCATATATTTT. Protein product: CAIKATGTLSGNTIYF.

The gene calls are TRBV12-5 and TRBJ2-5, with D unclear. The CDR3 has 14 amino acids. CDR1 LGHNT and CDR2 FRNRAP come from the germline V gene. Trimming stripped 1 base from V and 3 bases from J, with 9 bases between. The CDR3 region is CASGLGTHKETQYF. The CDR3 bases are TGTGCTAGTGGTTTGGGGACCCACAAAGAGACCCAGTACTTC.

The chain employs TRBV28 and TRBJ2-6; the D is unclear. V lost 1 base and J lost 2, with 0 bases in between. CDR1 and CDR2 from the germline V gene are MDHEN and SYDVKM. The CDR3 sequence is 13 residues long. As DNA, the CDR3 is TGTGCCAGCAGTTTATCTGGGGCCAACGTCCTGACTTTC. Translated, it gives CASSLSGANVLTF.

This clone was counted a single time. The genes are TRBV5-1 and TRBJ2-1, with 7 nucleotides matching TRBD2. CDR1 and CDR2 (germline): SGHRS, YFSETQ. V dropped 2 bases and J dropped 7; count of bases not matched to a gene: 9. The CDR3 is 15 amino acids. CDR3 nucleotide sequence: TGCGCCAGCAGCTTAGATAGCGGGTTAGGGAATGAGCAGTTCTTC. The encoded protein is CASSLDSGLGNEQFF.

The chain has TRBV6-1 and TRBJ1-5; D gene uncertain. V lost 8 bases and J 0 bases, leaving 11 bases between the germline ends. CDR1 is MNHNS and CDR2 is SASEGT in the germline V gene. This CDR3 is 14 amino acids long. In nucleotides, the CDR3 is TGTGCCAGCGGTAATGTGTATAGCAATCAGCCCCAGCATTTT. Its translation: CASGNVYSNQPQHF.

The V gene is TRBV6-1, the J gene TRBJ2-3; D might be TRBD1 (6 bases). Germline V CDR1 and CDR2: MNHNS, SASEGT. This CDR3 has 14 amino acids. The germline V and J ends were trimmed by 2 bases and 4 bases, with 10 bases remaining between them. The CDR3 here is CASSEWQGSDTQYF. CDR3 nucleotides: TGTGCCAGCAGTGAATGGCAGGGGTCAGATACGCAGTATTTT.

The genes are TRBV2 and TRBJ1-2, with TRBD1 as a possible D gene (5 bases). The CDR3 contains 13 residues. Per germline, CDR1 SNHLY and CDR2 FYNNEI. The germline V and J ends were trimmed by 1 base and 10 bases, with 13 bases remaining between them. The CDR3 loop is CASSEDRSAFYTF. The CDR3 bases are TGTGCCAGCAGTGAAGACAGGTCAGCTTTCTACACCTTC. The full variable domain, with the rest looked up from reference TRBV2 and TRBJ1-2, is EPEVTQTPSHQVTQMGQEVILRCVPISNHLYFYWYRQILGQKVEFLVSFYNNEISEKSEIFDDQFSVERPDGSNFTLKIRSTKLEDSAMYFCASSEDRSAFYTFGSGTRLTVV.

CDR3 sequence (DNA): TGTGCCATCAGGGGACAGGTGAACACCGGGGAGCTGTTTTTT. Translation: CAIRGQVNTGELFF. The chain carries TRBV10-3 and TRBJ2-2, with 8 bases aligning to TRBD1. Germline V lookup: CDR1 ENHRY, CDR2 SYGVKD. V shed 6 bases and J 1 base; nucleotides not matched to a gene: 1. This CDR3 spans 14 amino acids.

This clone appeared once. The chain has TRBV5-6 and TRBJ1-2; TRBD1 matches at 7 bases. The germline V gene has CDR1 SGHDT and CDR2 YYEEEE. CDR3 size: 13 residues. V shed 2 bases and J 7 bases; nucleotides not matched to a gene: 5. CDR3 nucleotide sequence: TGTGCCAGCAGCTTACAGGGGATCATTGGCTACACCTTC. Its translation: CASSLQGIIGYTF.

This clone was seen a few times. The chain joins TRBV10-3 to TRBJ1-6; 10 nucleotides agree with TRBD1. Trimming at V came to 6 bases and at J to 10 bases, leaving 3 bases not matched to a gene. The CDR3 loop spans 13 amino acids. CDR1 is ENHRY, CDR2 SYGVKD, per germline. CDR3 in amino acids: CAIRGQGDSPLHF. In nucleotides, the CDR3 is TGTGCCATCAGAGGACAGGGGGACTCACCCCTCCACTTT.

The chain recombines TRBV6-6 with TRBJ2-7, with a possible D match to TRBD1 (5 bases). This CDR3 is 13 amino acids long. Germline CDR1 and CDR2: MNHNY and SVGAGI (reference sequence). Trimming cost V 6 bases and J 0 bases, with 9 bases left between them. CDR3 sequence reads: CASSIDSSYEQYF. Here the CDR3 DNA reads TGTGCCAGCAGCATAGACAGCTCCTACGAGCAGTACTTC.

The J gene is TRBJ1-2, the V gene TRBV6-6; D not certain. The CDR3 has 15 amino acids. Trimming removed 0 bases from V and 0 bases from J, with 8 bases in between. CDR1 is MNHNY and CDR2 is SVGAGI in the germline V gene (reference sequence). The CDR3 nucleotides are TGTGCCAGCAGTTACTCGGCAGCTACTAACTATGGCTACACCTTC. Its translation is CASSYSAATNYGYTF.